The 26 T cell receptor beta chains below were found in one sample sequenced in a study of T cells in Graves' hyperthyroidism and ophthalmopathy. Using RNA transcripts as the source, TCR beta CDR3 regions were amplified. The TCR CDR3 first-round RT-PCR relied on the HTBI primer set. TCRdb reanalysed the multiplex PCR reads using MiXCR and keeps one entry per CDR3 protein. The sample lists approximately 150,000 distinct CDR3 sequences; about 9.4% were seen once. Sequenced material: blood. The source of these receptors is a woman in her late teens or twenties with Graves' hyperthyroidism that later progressed to Graves' ophthalmopathy.

This clonotype was seen many times. The rearrangement joins TRBV16 to TRBJ1-5, with D unclear. Germline CDR1 reads KGHSY; CDR2 reads FQNENV. The CDR3 has 13 amino acids. V lost 0 bases and J 5 bases, leaving 5 bases between the germline ends. This chain's CDR3 is CASSQSRDQPQHF. The CDR3 DNA is TGTGCCAGCAGCCAATCGCGCGATCAGCCCCAGCATTTT.

The sample holds a few counts of this clonotype. V is TRBV11-3 and J is TRBJ2-4; the D gene is possibly TRBD2 (6 bases). The ends were cut back, 3 bases at V and 9 bases at J, with 9 bases in the middle. The germline V gene has CDR1 SGHNT and CDR2 YENEEA. This CDR3 has 12 amino acids. CDR3 loop: CASSLEGTIQYF. CDR3 coding DNA: TGTGCCAGCAGCTTGGAGGGCACCATTCAGTACTTC.

This clonotype was seen ten or more times. The rearrangement uses TRBV9 and TRBJ2-1; 13 nucleotides agree with TRBD2. CDR1 is SGDLS and CDR2 is YYNGEE in the germline V gene. V lost 3 bases to trimming and J lost 0 bases; unmatched junction nucleotides: 3. The CDR3 is 17 residues long. In DNA, the CDR3 is TGTGCCAGCAGCGGGACTAGCGGGAGAAGCTCCTACAATGAGCAGTTCTTC. It yields the protein CASSGTSGRSSYNEQFF. The whole variable domain, remainder taken from reference TRBV9 and TRBJ2-1, is DSGVTQTPKHLITATGQRVTLRCSPRSGDLSVYWYQQSLDQGLQFLIQYYNGEERAKGNILERFSAQQFPDLHSELNLSSLELGDSALYFCASSGTSGRSSYNEQFFGPGTRLTVL.

On this clonotype: A single base separates this from a much larger clone, so it may be a read error. V gene TRBV5-1 combines with J gene TRBJ2-3; either TRBD1 or TRBD2 may fit D (5 bases each). The CDR3 covers 15 residues. Germline assignment: CDR1 SGHRS and CDR2 YFSETQ. This CDR3 reads CASSNGTASTDTQDF. Written as DNA, the CDR3 is TGCGCCAGCAGCAACGGGACGGCTAGCACAGATACGCAGGATTTT. The full variable domain, rest sourced from reference TRBV5-1 and TRBJ2-3, is KAGVTQTPRYLIKTRGQQVTLSCSPISGHRSVSWYQQTPGQGLQFLFEYFSETQRNKGNFPGRFSGRQFSNSRSEMNVSTLELGDSALYLCASSNGTASTDTQDFGPGTRLTVL.

This clonotype has only a few counts. The chain joins TRBV4-1 to TRBJ1-4, with D maybe TRBD1 (6 bases). Germline V gene sequence: CDR1 MGHRA, CDR2 YSYEKL. The CDR3 is 18 residues long. Trimming took off 1 base at V and 6 bases at J, with 21 bases between the two ends. CDR3 region: CASSQVPGVFKIDEKLFF. As DNA, the CDR3 is TGCGCCAGCAGCCAAGTTCCAGGGGTTTTTAAGATAGATGAAAAACTGTTTTTT.

This clonotype was found many times. The chain is built from TRBV28 and TRBJ2-7; maybe TRBD1 (6 bases). V was cut by 4 bases and J by 6 bases, with 13 bases left in between. Germline V gene data show CDR1 as MDHEN and CDR2 as SYDVKM. The CDR3 has 13 amino acids. CDR3 sequence reads: CASSSTGGFEQYF. CDR3 DNA: TGTGCCAGCAGTTCGACAGGAGGTTTCGAGCAGTACTTC.

This clonotype was counted at least ten times. This sequence joins TRBV2 and TRBJ2-7, with 7 bases fitting TRBD1. CDR3 length equals 12 residues. Germline CDR1 and CDR2: SNHLY and FYNNEI. The ends lost 7 bases at V and 3 bases at J; junction bases unmatched: 3. The CDR3 DNA follows: TGTGCCAGCACAGGGGGTATCTACGAGCAGTACTTC. Its protein product is CASTGGIYEQYF. Full variable domain (rest looked up from reference TRBV2 and TRBJ2-7): EPEVTQTPSHQVTQMGQEVILRCVPISNHLYFYWYRQILGQKVEFLVSFYNNEISEKSEIFDDQFSVERPDGSNFTLKIRSTKLEDSAMYFCASTGGIYEQYFGPGTRLTVT.

Ten or more counts support this clonotype. This sequence joins TRBV28 and TRBJ2-3, with 9 bases that match TRBD1. The germline V gene has CDR1 MDHEN and CDR2 SYDVKM. The V and J ends lost 5 bases and 2 bases, in that order; junction bases with no gene match: 8. The CDR3 is 16 amino acids. CDR3: CASSITGTGITDTQYF. CDR3 nucleotides: TGTGCCAGCAGTATAACGGGGACAGGGATCACAGATACGCAGTATTTT.

This clonotype occurred many times. CDR3 nucleotide sequence: TGTGCCAGCAGTTACAAAGAGGTGGAGACCCAGTACTTC. It encodes CASSYKEVETQYF. The chain links TRBV6-2 or TRBV6-3 to TRBJ2-5; D unresolved. V was shortened by 2 bases and J by 5 bases, with 9 bases between the two germline ends. The CDR3 is 13 amino acids. Germline V gene sequence: CDR1 MNHEY, CDR2 SVGEGT.

The table lists this clonotype with many counts. CDR3 sequence reads: CASSYGSTGRDEQYF. The CDR3 nucleotides are TGTGCCAGCAGCTACGGATCCACGGGGCGGGACGAGCAGTACTTC. The V and J genes are TRBV11-2 and TRBJ2-7, with D possibly being TRBD1 or TRBD2 (5 bases each). Deletions cut 4 bases from V and 5 bases from J, with 18 bases between. The germline CDR1 and CDR2 sequences are SGHAT and FQNNGV. The CDR3 consists of 15 residues.

There are many counts of this clonotype. The chain is built from TRBV7-8 and TRBJ2-1; D not certain. The CDR3 totals 12 residues. The germline V gene has CDR1 SGHVS and CDR2 FQNEAQ. The germline V and J ends were trimmed by 5 bases and 8 bases, with 10 bases remaining between them. CDR3 amino acids: CASSPTGHEQFF. CDR3 nucleotides: TGTGCCAGCAGCCCGACCGGGCATGAGCAGTTCTTC. The full variable domain, in which reference TRBV7-8 and TRBJ2-1 provide the parts outside the CDR3, is GAGVSQSPRYKVAKRGQDVALRCDPISGHVSLFWYQQALGQGPEFLTYFQNEAQLDKSGLPSDRFFAERPEGSVSTLKIQRTQQEDSAVYLCASSPTGHEQFFGPGTRLTVL.

The chain employs TRBV7-8 and TRBJ1-6, with TRBD1 identical over 8 bases. The V segment lost 5 bases and the J segment 7 bases; nucleotides outside the gene matches: 4. Germline values: CDR1 SGHVS, CDR2 FQNEAQ. The CDR3 contains 14 residues. The CDR3: CASSLDRANSPLHF. In nucleotides, the CDR3 is TGTGCCAGCAGCCTGGACAGGGCCAATTCACCCCTCCACTTT.

This clonotype showed up many times. J is TRBJ2-7 and V is TRBV12-3 or TRBV12-4; TRBD1 matches at 7 bases. The trim removed 5 bases at V and 0 bases at J, leaving 16 bases unmatched. The CDR3 covers 18 residues. As DNA, the CDR3 is TGTGCCAGCAGTCCGAGCCAGAAACAGGGGACCTACTCCTACGAGCAGTACTTC. It encodes CASSPSQKQGTYSYEQYF.

Remarks on this clonotype: A much larger clone lies one base from this, so it may be a read error. The gene calls are TRBV28 and TRBJ1-4, with D possibly being TRBD1 (6 bases). This CDR3 has 18 amino acids. Looked up from germline, CDR1 is MDHEN and CDR2 is SYDVKM. Trimming shortened V by 6 bases and J by 0 bases, and 20 bases separated the two germline ends. The CDR3 DNA is TGTGCCAGCAGGCCTACCGGGACATGGTTTGCAACTAATGAAAAACTGTTTTTT. This codes for CASRPTGTWFATNEKLFF.

This clonotype was detected ten times or more. The rearrangement uses TRBV9 and TRBJ1-6; D perhaps matches TRBD1 (5 bases). The germline gives CDR1 SGDLS, CDR2 YYNGEE. V lost 3 bases and J 6 bases, leaving 13 bases between the germline ends. The CDR3 length is 15 residues. CDR3 bases: TGTGCCAGCAGCGCGAGGGGCGCGGGTAATTCACCCCTCCACTTT. This translates into CASSARGAGNSPLHF.

This clonotype has at least ten counts. V and J are TRBV27 and TRBJ1-5; D ambiguous. Germline CDR1 MNHEY, CDR2 SMNVEV (reference sequence). Trimming took 2 bases from V and 2 from J, leaving 10 bases between them. The CDR3 has 15 residues. This CDR3 is CASSLVRGGNQPQHF. Written as DNA, the CDR3 is TGTGCCAGCAGTTTAGTCCGGGGTGGCAATCAGCCCCAGCATTTT.

Ten or more counts support this clonotype. The gene calls are TRBV5-6 and TRBJ1-3; D remains ambiguous. The germline V and J ends were trimmed by 2 bases and 0 bases, with 3 bases remaining between them. The CDR3 length is 13 residues. CDR1 and CDR2 (germline): SGHDT, YYEEEE. The CDR3 nucleotides read TGTGCCAGCAGCTTCGACTCTGGAAACACCATATATTTT. Translated, it gives CASSFDSGNTIYF.

The table lists this clonotype with many counts. J is TRBJ2-3 and V is TRBV7-2; 10 bases match TRBD2. J gave up 1 base and V 1 base, and 11 bases lay outside the gene matches. Germline V gene data show CDR1 as SGHTA and CDR2 as FQGNSA. This CDR3 has 19 amino acids. Written as DNA, the CDR3 is TGTGCCAGCAGCTTAGAAGGTCTAGCGGGAGTTGGAGGCACAGATACGCAGTATTTT. Its translation: CASSLEGLAGVGGTDTQYF.

The V call is TRBV4-1, the J call TRBJ2-3; TRBD1 is a possible D gene (6 bases). CDR1 and CDR2 (germline): MGHRA, YSYEKL. CDR3 length: 16 residues. V gave up 0 bases and J gave up 1 base, with 11 bases separating them. CDR3 nucleotide sequence: TGCGCCAGCAGCCAAGAGAACAGGGTGGGCACAGATACGCAGTATTTT. This encodes CASSQENRVGTDTQYF.

This clonotype was recorded many times. The J gene is TRBJ1-5, the V gene TRBV3-1, with D possibly matching TRBD1 (5 bases). CDR1 is LGHDT and CDR2 is YNNKEL in the germline V gene (reference sequence). V gave up 1 base and J gave up 4 bases, with 11 bases separating them. This CDR3 is 15 amino acids long. This chain's CDR3 is CASSQGSGANQPQHF. The CDR3, as DNA: TGTGCCAGCAGCCAAGGATCTGGGGCGAATCAGCCCCAGCATTTT.

This clonotype was observed a handful of times. The genes are TRBV25-1 and TRBJ1-4, with D possibly being TRBD1 (5 bases). This CDR3 is built from 19 residues. CDR1 and CDR2 from the germline V gene are MGHDK and SYGVNS. Trimming stripped 4 bases from V and 1 base from J, with 22 bases between. The CDR3 protein is CASSVTYDHDRITNEKLFF. The CDR3 DNA sequence: TGTGCCAGCAGTGTCACGTACGATCACGACAGAATAACTAATGAAAAACTGTTTTTT.

V usage is TRBV10-3 and J usage is TRBJ1-2; 9 bases map to TRBD1. V shed 3 bases, J shed 4 bases, and the junction held 6 bases outside the gene matches. CDR1 and CDR2 from the germline V gene are ENHRY and SYGVKD. The CDR3 is 15 residues long. CDR3 coding DNA: TGTGCCATCAGTGAACCGGGACAGGGAGTCTATGGCTACACCTTC. It encodes CAISEPGQGVYGYTF.

This clonotype was seen at least ten times. The CDR3 DNA sequence: TGTGCCAGCGGGCTAGGACTAGCCAAAAACATTCAGTACTTC. Translating gives CASGLGLAKNIQYF. The J gene is TRBJ2-4, the V gene TRBV7-2; D may be TRBD2 (5 bases). This CDR3 spans 14 amino acids. Trimming pared 8 bases from V and 0 bases from J, leaving 11 bases between. The germline V gene encodes CDR1 SGHTA and CDR2 FQGNSA. Based on the CDR3 plus reference TRBV7-2 and TRBJ2-4, the full variable domain is GAGVSQSPSNKVTEKGKDVELRCDPISGHTALYWYRQSLGQGLEFLIYFQGNSAPDKSGLPSDRFSAERTGGSVSTLTIQRTQQEDSAVYLCASGLGLAKNIQYFGAGTRLSVL.

The rearrangement uses TRBV20-1 and TRBJ2-1; D call uncertain. V was cut by 3 bases and J by 8 bases, with 20 bases left in between. The CDR3 contains 15 residues. Germline CDR1 reads DFQATT; CDR2 reads SNEGSKA (reference sequence). CDR3 sequence (DNA): TGCAGTGCTAGGATTGGCTTTTGGCAGGACGATGAGCAGTTCTTC. This codes for CSARIGFWQDDEQFF.

This chain uses TRBV7-8 with TRBJ2-1, with D perhaps given as TRBD1 or TRBD2 (5 bases each). In germline, CDR1 is SGHVS, CDR2 FQNEAQ. The length of the CDR3 is 14 residues. V was clipped by 1 base and J by 10 bases, with 14 bases between them. CDR3 DNA: TGTGCCAGCAGCTTAGGAGGGGACGGATGGGAGCAGTTCTTC. It encodes CASSLGGDGWEQFF.

Concerning this clonotype: A much larger clone lies a single base off, so this may be a read error. This rearrangement joins TRBV5-1 to TRBJ2-1; D uncertain. In germline, CDR1 is SGHRS, CDR2 YFSETQ. Trimming left V 1 base short and J 3 bases short, with 14 bases between. The CDR3 is 16 residues long. CDR3 DNA sequence: TGCGCCAGCAGCTTGAATTCCCAGTGGGGCTACAATGAGCAGTTCTTC. This translates into CASSLNSQWGYNEQFF.